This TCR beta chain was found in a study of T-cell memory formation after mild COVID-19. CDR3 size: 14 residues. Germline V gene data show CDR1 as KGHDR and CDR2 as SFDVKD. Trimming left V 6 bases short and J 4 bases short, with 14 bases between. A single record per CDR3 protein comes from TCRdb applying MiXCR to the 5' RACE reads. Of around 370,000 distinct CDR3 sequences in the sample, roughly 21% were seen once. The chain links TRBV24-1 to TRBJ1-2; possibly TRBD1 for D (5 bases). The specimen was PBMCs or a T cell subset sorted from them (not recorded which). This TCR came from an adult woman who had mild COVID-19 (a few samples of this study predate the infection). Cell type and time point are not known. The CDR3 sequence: CATSSHDRVYGYTF. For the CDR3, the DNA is TGTGCCACCAGTAGCCACGACAGAGTCTATGGCTACACCTTC.